The T cell receptor beta chain described here comes from a study of cytomegalovirus exposure and HLA in healthy donors. Use of 60 Vbeta and 13 Jbeta primers characterized the PCR. Libraries were prepared by immunoSEQ multiplex PCR; TCRdb keeps only in-frame clonotypes and omits some of them. The table has about 270,000 clones, more than 80% seen once. In germline, CDR1 is MNHEY, CDR2 SVGAGI. The CDR3 spans 15 residues. After removal of 5 bases from V and 3 bases from J, the junction contained 7 bases not matched to a gene. Study-wide points: The authors later found TCR association rates varying by HLA locus, with DRB1 most and HLA-C fewest. About 90% or about 30% of the time was how often most TCR beta V segments were productive, according to an earlier analysis.

To note about this clone: Antigen specificity is unknown.

The specimen was PBMCs. This clonotype originated in a man aged 35 to 55 in good health and CMV-seropositive. This chain links TRBV6-5 with TRBJ2-1; 7 nucleotides line up with TRBD2. The CDR3 reads CASSRSGVVYNEQFF. The CDR3 nucleotides read TGTGCCAGCAGTAGGAGCGGGGTGGTCTACAATGAGCAGTTCTTC.